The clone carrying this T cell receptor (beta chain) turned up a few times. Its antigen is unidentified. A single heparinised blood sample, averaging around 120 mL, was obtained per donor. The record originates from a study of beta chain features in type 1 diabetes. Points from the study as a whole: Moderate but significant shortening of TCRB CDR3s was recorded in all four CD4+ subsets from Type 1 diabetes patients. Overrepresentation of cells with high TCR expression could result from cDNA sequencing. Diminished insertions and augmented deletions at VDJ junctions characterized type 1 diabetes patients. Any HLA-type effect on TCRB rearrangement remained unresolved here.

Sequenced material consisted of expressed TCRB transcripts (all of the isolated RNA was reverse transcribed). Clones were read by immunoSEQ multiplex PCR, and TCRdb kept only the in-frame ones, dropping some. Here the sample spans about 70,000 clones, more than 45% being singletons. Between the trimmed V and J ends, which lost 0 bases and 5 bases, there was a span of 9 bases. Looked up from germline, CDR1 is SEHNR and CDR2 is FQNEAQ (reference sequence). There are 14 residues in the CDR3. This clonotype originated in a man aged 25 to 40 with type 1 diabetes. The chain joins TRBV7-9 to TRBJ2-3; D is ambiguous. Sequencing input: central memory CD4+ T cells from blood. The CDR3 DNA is TGTGCCAGCAGCTTAGCCCAACCAGGAGATACGCAGTATTTT. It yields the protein CASSLAQPGDTQYF.